This passage covers 16 T cell receptor beta chains from one sample sequenced in a study of control samples from healthy donors and cancer patients. Measured with immunoSEQ multiplex PCR; TCRdb has only the in-frame clones, and not every one. The repertoire includes 110,000 or so clones, roughly 79% of them detected once, and about 5.9% sits in the top ten. Sequencing was carried out using blood. These receptors came from a man between 18 and 29 years old in good health.

V gene TRBV5-1 combines with J gene TRBJ2-1; D uncertain. V lost 0 bases and J 5 bases, leaving 6 bases between the germline ends. The CDR3 covers 13 residues. CDR1 and CDR2 from the germline V gene are SGHRS and YFSETQ. CDR3 in amino acids: CASSLAWDNEQFF. In DNA form, the CDR3 reads TGCGCCAGCAGCTTGGCCTGGGACAATGAGCAGTTCTTC.

This chain joins TRBV15 and TRBJ1-3; TRBD1 is a possible D gene (5 bases). Trimming cost V 3 bases and J 5 bases, with 20 bases left between them. The CDR3 spans 17 residues. Germline CDR1 and CDR2: LNHNV and YYDKDF (reference sequence). The chain's CDR3 is CATSRWFGARGRNTIYF. The CDR3 nucleotides are TGTGCCACCAGCAGGTGGTTCGGGGCCCGGGGGAGAAACACCATATATTTT.

V and J are TRBV11-2 and TRBJ2-5; 9 bases are a match to TRBD2. Trimming took 3 bases from V and 4 from J; bases not matched to a gene: 6. The CDR3 is 15 residues long. Germline V gene data show CDR1 as SGHAT and CDR2 as FQNNGV. In DNA form, the CDR3 reads TGTGCCAGCAGCTTTGGTAGCGGGGGTCGAGAGACCCAGTACTTC. It encodes CASSFGSGGRETQYF.

The genes are TRBV7-6 and TRBJ2-5, with D unclear. Germline CDR1 SGHVS, CDR2 FNYEAQ. Trimming left V 2 bases short and J 2 bases short, with 6 bases between. The CDR3 is made up of 13 amino acids. CDR3 DNA: TGTGCCAGCAGCTTATTGCCGCAAGAGACCCAGTACTTC. This gives the protein CASSLLPQETQYF.

The CDR3 region is CASSEGVGALVTGELFF. CDR3 coding DNA: TGTGCCAGCAGTGAAGGTGTTGGGGCCCTGGTCACCGGGGAGCTGTTTTTT. This chain uses TRBV6-1 with TRBJ2-2; D is perhaps TRBD1 (5 bases). This CDR3 region has 17 residues. Per the germline V gene, CDR1 is MNHNS and CDR2 is SASEGT. V lost 1 base and J 4 bases, leaving 16 bases between the germline ends.

This clone was seen more than once but under ten times. V is TRBV27 and J is TRBJ1-4; 11 nucleotides align to TRBD1. Germline assignment: CDR1 MNHEY and CDR2 SMNVEV (reference sequence). This CDR3 has 14 amino acids. Germline trimming cut 5 bases from V and 10 bases from J; bases unmatched to any gene: 6. The CDR3 nucleotides are TGTGCCAGCAGTCCGGGACAGGGGGGTTTAAAACTGTTTTTT. Translation gives CASSPGQGGLKLFF.

The chain couples TRBV2 to TRBJ1-2; no definite D call. The V gene's germline CDR1 is SNHLY and CDR2 FYNNEI. Trimming pared 7 bases from V and 2 bases from J, leaving 14 bases between. CDR3 length: 14 residues. The CDR3 DNA sequence: TGTGCCAGCACGCTACCGGGAGGGAACTATGGCTACACCTTC. Translating gives CASTLPGGNYGYTF.

This sequence joins TRBV6-5 and TRBJ2-7; 8 bases match TRBD1. The junction had 4 bases not matched to a gene; V was cut back by 6 bases and J by 0 bases. Germline CDR1 MNHEY, CDR2 SVGAGI. CDR3 length equals 14 residues. CDR3 coding DNA: TGTGCCAGCAGCCGCGACAGGGGCTCCTACGAGCAGTACTTC. Translated: CASSRDRGSYEQYF.

The V gene is TRBV7-9, the J gene TRBJ2-7; either TRBD1 or TRBD2 may supply D (5 bases each). V was shortened by 1 base and J by 3 bases, with 13 bases between the two germline ends. Germline CDR1 reads SEHNR; CDR2 reads FQNEAQ (reference sequence). The CDR3 extends over 15 amino acids. For the CDR3, the DNA is TGTGCCAGCAGCTTAGACAACCGAGGGGACTACGAGCAGTACTTC. Its translation is CASSLDNRGDYEQYF.

The CDR3 is CSASLGPLNTEAFF. CDR3 in DNA: TGCAGTGCTAGTCTGGGACCTTTGAACACTGAAGCTTTCTTT. The chain has TRBV20-1 and TRBJ1-1; the D gene is possibly TRBD1 (5 bases). Germline loops: CDR1 DFQATT, CDR2 SNEGSKA (reference sequence). The CDR3 is 14 amino acids. V gave up 3 bases and J gave up 0 bases, with 11 bases separating them.

This sequence joins TRBV28 and TRBJ1-2; TRBD1 matches at 9 bases. This CDR3 has 13 amino acids. V shed 4 bases, J shed 6 bases, and the junction held 3 bases outside the gene matches. CDR1 is MDHEN, CDR2 SYDVKM, per germline. CDR3 region: CASSSWDRDGYTF. The CDR3 DNA is TGTGCCAGCAGTTCATGGGACAGGGATGGCTACACCTTC.

V and J are TRBV12-3 or TRBV12-4 and TRBJ1-1; D call uncertain. The CDR3 is 13 residues long. V was pared by 3 bases and J by 5 bases, with 10 bases between. The CDR3 region is CASSLPRGTEAFF. The CDR3 region has the DNA TGTGCCAGCAGTTTGCCCCGAGGAACTGAAGCTTTCTTT.

The chain is built from TRBV10-3 and TRBJ2-3; D unclear. CDR1 is ENHRY and CDR2 is SYGVKD in the germline V gene. Trimming removed 3 bases at V and 10 bases at J, with 14 bases between. The CDR3 extends over 13 amino acids. The CDR3 DNA follows: TGTGCCATCAGTGAAAAGTCAGATGGTGCGCAGTATTTT. It yields the protein CAISEKSDGAQYF.

The CDR3 nucleotides are TGCGCCAGCAGCTCAACGCCGGGACAGGGCTACGAGCAGTACGTC. This sequence encodes CASSSTPGQGYEQYV. J is TRBJ2-7 and V is TRBV5-1; 9 nucleotides align to TRBD1. V trimming: 3 bases; J trimming: 3 bases; junction bases outside the gene matches: 7. CDR3 size: 15 residues. Germline CDR1 SGHRS, CDR2 YFSETQ.

J is TRBJ2-7 and V is TRBV5-1; 7 bases fit TRBD2. The CDR3 length is 15 residues. Germline CDR1 is SGHRS and CDR2 is YFSETQ. V was clipped by 4 bases and J by 0 bases; unmatched bases: 7. CDR3 nucleotide sequence: TGCGCCAGCAGCCCTTCAGCGGGGTACTCCTACGAGCAGTACTTC. Its protein is CASSPSAGYSYEQYF.

The chain employs TRBV2 and TRBJ1-5; possibly TRBD1 for D (6 bases). The CDR3 loop spans 15 amino acids. V lost 11 bases and J lost 3, with 20 bases in between. The germline V gene encodes CDR1 SNHLY and CDR2 FYNNEI. The CDR3 nucleotides read TGTGCCTCCAGACAGGAACGGGTGAACAATCAGCCCCAGCATTTT. Its protein is CASRQERVNNQPQHF.